One and the same sample provided the 18 T cell receptor beta chains below, sequenced in a study of response to subunit inactivated influenza vaccine (dated by TCRdb to 2016 to 2019). The library came from RT-PCR. For sequencing, an Illumina HiSeq 2500 was employed. TCRdb reprocessing: public reads trimmed at Q25 with fastp, clones called with MiXCR, in-frame beta chains kept. A single entry per CDR3 protein holds the most common genes and DNA from its merged rows. This sample is represented by hundreds of thousands of distinct CDR3 sequences; 12% of them were singletons. The ten largest clones capture more than 7% of the sample. Sequenced material: non-naive T cells sorted from PBMCs, taken approximately 15 days before vaccination. The cell subset or site label, as the study defines it: memory T cell fraction. The source is a man aged 45-65 years who received an inactivated influenza vaccine. Donor details come from another sample of the same person, matched by shared clones.

This clonotype was observed many times. This rearrangement joins TRBV7-2 to TRBJ2-7; tentative D call: TRBD2 (6 bases). Trimming left V 1 base short and J 1 base short, with 8 bases between. Germline V gene sequence: CDR1 SGHTA, CDR2 FQGNSA. The CDR3 covers 14 residues. CDR3 sequence reads: CASSLGGTSYEQYF. For the CDR3, the DNA is TGTGCCAGCAGCTTAGGCGGGACTTCCTACGAGCAGTACTTC.

This clonotype has a handful of counts. The chain joins TRBV11-1 to TRBJ2-2, with D possibly matching TRBD1 (6 bases). From germline, CDR1 is SGHAT and CDR2 FQDESV (reference sequence). CDR3 length: 18 amino acids. The V gene lost 6 bases and the J gene lost 6 bases, with 26 bases spanning the gap. The CDR3 here is CASRPPFRGPTPPGELFF. As DNA, the CDR3 is TGTGCCAGCAGACCACCATTCAGGGGCCCTACCCCTCCCGGGGAGCTGTTTTTT.

This clonotype was counted at least ten times. The chain combines TRBV20-1 with TRBJ1-3; D perhaps matches TRBD1 (5 bases). The CDR3 extends over 15 amino acids. The V end was cut by 3 bases, the J end by 4 bases, with 16 bases between. Germline assignment: CDR1 DFQATT and CDR2 SNEGSKA (reference sequence). The CDR3 DNA is TGCAGTGCTAGGGGGGACGTAGTGGCCGGAAACACCATATATTTT. Its protein product is CSARGDVVAGNTIYF.

This clonotype was counted between two and nine times. V and J are TRBV4-1 and TRBJ2-5, with a tentative D call TRBD2 (6 bases). The CDR3 has 15 amino acids. V shed 3 bases and J shed 5 bases, with 16 bases lying between them. Germline V gene sequence: CDR1 MGHRA, CDR2 YSYEKL. The DNA for the CDR3 is TGCGCCAGCAGCCACCGATGGGCTAGCGCTGAGACCCAGTACTTC. Translated: CASSHRWASAETQYF.

This clonotype was recorded at least ten times. The chain combines TRBV4-3 with TRBJ2-1, with 8 bases matching TRBD1. In germline, CDR1 is LGHNA, CDR2 YSLEER. V shed 3 bases and J 8 bases; nucleotides not matched to a gene: 6. CDR3 length equals 14 residues. The CDR3: CASSQVRGQDEQFF. The CDR3 coding sequence is TGCGCCAGCAGCCAGGTCAGGGGGCAGGATGAGCAGTTCTTC.

This clonotype appeared many times. The chain joins TRBV2 to TRBJ2-1; D gene unclear. The CDR3 runs 14 residues. V was cut by 9 bases and J by 0 bases, with 12 bases left in between. Germline V gene sequence: CDR1 SNHLY, CDR2 FYNNEI. The CDR3 DNA sequence: TGTGCCAGTAGAGCCGACCGCTCCTACAATGAGCAGTTCTTC. Its translation is CASRADRSYNEQFF.

This clonotype has ten or more counts. The rearrangement joins TRBV7-2 to TRBJ1-1, with a weak D call TRBD1 (5 bases). Trimming cost V 5 bases and J 7 bases, with 14 bases left between them. Germline V gene data show CDR1 as SGHTA and CDR2 as FQGNSA. The CDR3 extends over 13 amino acids. CDR3 region: CASSLQGLGEAFF. The CDR3 DNA follows: TGTGCCAGCAGCCTCCAGGGTCTAGGTGAAGCTTTCTTT.

The genes are TRBV5-1 and TRBJ1-3, with D perhaps matching TRBD1 (5 bases). This CDR3 is 16 amino acids long. Deletions cut 0 bases from V and 4 bases from J, with 14 bases between. CDR1 is SGHRS and CDR2 is YFSETQ in the germline V gene. The CDR3 is CASSLEGGREGNTIYF. As DNA, the CDR3 is TGCGCCAGCAGCTTGGAGGGCGGCAGGGAAGGAAACACCATATATTTT. The entire variable domain, with the rest obtained from reference TRBV5-1 and TRBJ1-3, is as follows: KAGVTQTPRYLIKTRGQQVTLSCSPISGHRSVSWYQQTPGQGLQFLFEYFSETQRNKGNFPGRFSGRQFSNSRSEMNVSTLELGDSALYLCASSLEGGREGNTIYFGEGSWLTVV.

The V call is TRBV5-1, the J call TRBJ2-1; 8 bases line up with TRBD1. J lost 7 bases, V lost 1 base, and 10 bases had no gene match. Looked up from germline, CDR1 is SGHRS and CDR2 is YFSETQ. The CDR3 sequence is 16 residues long. The CDR3 loop reads CASSLSLTGGRNEQFF. The DNA of the CDR3 is TGCGCCAGCAGCTTGTCCCTCACAGGGGGTAGGAATGAGCAGTTCTTC.

This clonotype was seen at least ten times. The chain carries TRBV7-2 and TRBJ2-7; D possibly corresponds to TRBD1 (8 bases). CDR1 and CDR2 from the germline V gene are SGHTA and FQGNSA. The CDR3 length is 15 residues. Deletions cut 0 bases from V and 6 bases from J, with 15 bases between. CDR3 bases: TGTGCCAGCAGCTTAGCAGGGACAGGACTAGGCGAGCAGTACTTC. This translates into CASSLAGTGLGEQYF. Drawing the rest from reference TRBV7-2 and TRBJ2-7, the complete variable domain is GAGVSQSPSNKVTEKGKDVELRCDPISGHTALYWYRQSLGQGLEFLIYFQGNSAPDKSGLPSDRFSAERTGGSVSTLTIQRTQQEDSAVYLCASSLAGTGLGEQYFGPGTRLTVT.

This clonotype has a handful of counts. V gene TRBV2 combines with J gene TRBJ1-2; TRBD1 might be the D (5 bases). V was cut by 5 bases and J by 3 bases, with 13 bases left in between. Germline V gene lookup returns CDR1 SNHLY and CDR2 FYNNEI. CDR3 length: 14 residues. The CDR3 here is CASSSQGLDYGYTF. CDR3 nucleotide sequence: TGTGCCAGCAGTAGTCAGGGCCTTGACTATGGCTACACCTTC.

This clonotype was recorded many times. The chain combines TRBV6-5 with TRBJ2-3; D is ambiguous. Trimming removed 4 bases from V and 1 base from J, with 9 bases in between. The CDR3 covers 14 residues. In germline, CDR1 is MNHEY, CDR2 SVGAGI. CDR3 region: CASSLRAGTDTQYF. CDR3 DNA: TGTGCCAGCAGTTTACGGGCGGGCACAGATACGCAGTATTTT.

The CDR3 reads CASSQDHVTPKGAFF. The CDR3 nucleotides are TGCGCCAGCAGCCAAGATCATGTCACTCCAAAAGGAGCTTTCTTT. V gene TRBV4-3 combines with J gene TRBJ1-1; D unclear. Trimming took off 0 bases at V and 10 bases at J, with 18 bases between the two ends. This CDR3 comprises 15 residues. Germline values: CDR1 LGHNA, CDR2 YSLEER.

V usage is TRBV5-6 and J usage is TRBJ2-2, with D perhaps TRBD1 (7 bases). Trimming left V 5 bases short and J 6 bases short, with 17 bases between. Germline CDR1 and CDR2: SGHDT and YYEEEE. CDR3 size: 15 residues. The CDR3 DNA is TGTGCCAGCAGGTCGACAGGGAGGTCAGCCGGGGAGCTGTTTTTT. Translation: CASRSTGRSAGELFF.

The chain is built from TRBV6-5 and TRBJ1-5, with TRBD1 as a possible D gene (5 bases). CDR1 is MNHEY and CDR2 is SVGAGI in the germline V gene. The CDR3 loop spans 15 amino acids. V lost 5 bases and J 4 bases, leaving 15 bases between the germline ends. The CDR3, as DNA: TGTGCCAGCAGTAACGGACAAGGGAGGAATCAGCCCCAGCATTTT. Protein product: CASSNGQGRNQPQHF.

V is TRBV19 and J is TRBJ1-2; TRBD1 agrees at 8 bases. The CDR3 runs to 11 residues. Trimming at V came to 9 bases and at J to 8 bases, leaving 5 bases not matched to a gene. The germline V gene encodes CDR1 LNHDA and CDR2 SQIVND (reference sequence). In DNA, the CDR3 is TGTGCCAGCAGAGACAGGGGCGGCTACACCTTC. Translated, it gives CASRDRGGYTF.

The CDR3 DNA follows: TGCAGTGCTAGAATTCAGCGCGGGGAGCAGTACTTC. Protein: CSARIQRGEQYF. The gene calls are TRBV20-1 and TRBJ2-7; a possible D gene is TRBD2 (5 bases). V was shortened by 2 bases and J by 7 bases, with 12 bases between the two germline ends. The germline gives CDR1 DFQATT, CDR2 SNEGSKA (reference sequence). This CDR3 has 12 amino acids.

The chain uses TRBV20-1 and TRBJ2-5; possibly TRBD1 for D (6 bases). Looked up from germline, CDR1 is DFQATT and CDR2 is SNEGSKA (reference sequence). V was trimmed by 0 bases and J by 1 base, leaving 12 bases between them. The CDR3 loop spans 15 amino acids. The CDR3 is CSARDYGRGQETQYF. DNA of the CDR3: TGCAGTGCTAGAGATTACGGCAGGGGCCAAGAGACCCAGTACTTC.